This TCR beta chain was sequenced during a study of PD-1 blockade in classical Hodgkin lymphoma. A word on this clone: Its target is not known.

The patients all showed relapse after autologous stem cell transplantation, while their brentuximab vedotin exposure varied. Germline V gives CDR1 SEHNR, CDR2 FQNEAQ (reference sequence). The CDR3 sequence is 14 residues long. With 7 bases removed from V and 0 bases from J, the gap between germline ends came to 10 bases. Findings of the study overall: Lower baseline TCR diversity was reported for newly diagnosed patients than for healthy donors. Exclusion was the outcome for patients who began nivolumab under 1 year after ASCT. Repertoires differed for reasons still undefined, possibly disease activity or prior therapy.

The table came from immunoSEQ multiplex PCR; TCRdb's copy has only in-frame clones and leaves some out. The sample has 95,000 to 100,000 clones; about 89% are singletons. The TCR sequence derives from a human donor with classical Hodgkin lymphoma. The chain has TRBV7-9 and TRBJ1-3; D not certain. The sequences come from peripheral blood mononuclear cells (PBMCs), collected before the second cycle of nivolumab. Here the CDR3 reads CASTPAGSGNTIYF. As DNA, the CDR3 is TGTGCCAGCACCCCGGCAGGCTCTGGAAACACCATATATTTT.